These 27 T cell receptor beta chains were sequenced from one sample in a study of blood T cell repertoires in COVID-19. Here immunoSEQ multiplex PCR was the method, and the copy in TCRdb shows in-frame clones only, minus some. The sample has around 50,000 clones, around four fifths seen once. Material: PBMCs or T cells enriched from blood (not recorded which). The receptors stem from a woman aged 45-60 years with acute COVID-19.

The chain couples TRBV28 to TRBJ1-2; 7 nucleotides agree with TRBD1. The germline V gene encodes CDR1 MDHEN and CDR2 SYDVKM. The CDR3 is 15 amino acids. Trimming at V came to 4 bases and at J to 4 bases, leaving 9 bases not matched to a gene. CDR3 nucleotides: TGTGCCAGCAGTTCAGGGGGACAGACCGGCTATGGCTACACCTTC. It codes for CASSSGGQTGYGYTF.

The rearrangement links TRBV5-8 to TRBJ2-1; 16 bases line up with TRBD2. The CDR3 extends over 18 amino acids. The germline V gene has CDR1 SGHTS and CDR2 YDEGEE. The J segment lost 8 bases and the V segment lost 4 bases, leaving 12 bases of the junction unmatched. The chain's CDR3 is CASSPAGTSGGAGHEQFF. The CDR3 region has the DNA TGTGCCAGCAGCCCCGCGGGGACTAGCGGGGGGGCGGGGCATGAGCAGTTCTTC.

The chain combines TRBV10-3 with TRBJ2-3, with 11 bases matching TRBD2. The CDR3 length is 16 residues. The junction had 4 bases not matched to a gene; V was cut back by 4 bases and J by 1 base. The germline gives CDR1 ENHRY, CDR2 SYGVKD. CDR3 nucleotide sequence: TGTGCCATCAGTGCCTCGACTAGCGGGGGCACAGATACGCAGTATTTT. Amino acids: CAISASTSGGTDTQYF.

V is TRBV30 and J is TRBJ2-7; 12 positions agree with TRBD2. The V gene end was trimmed by 3 bases and the J gene end by 7 bases; junction bases not matched to a gene: 4. The germline CDR1 and CDR2 sequences are GTSNPN and SVGIG (reference sequence). The CDR3 sequence is 13 residues long. In DNA form, the CDR3 reads TGTGCCTGGAGGGACCTAGCGGGAGGGGAGCAGTACTTC. Encoded protein: CAWRDLAGGEQYF. Full variable domain (outside the CDR3, taken from reference TRBV30 and TRBJ2-7): SQTIHQWPATLVQPVGSPLSLECTVEGTSNPNLYWYRQAAGRGLQLLFYSVGIGQISSEVPQNLSASRPQDRQFILSSKKLLLSDSGFYLCAWRDLAGGEQYFGPGTRLTVT.

In its sample, this clone was seen once. This rearrangement joins TRBV18 to TRBJ2-7; weak D call: TRBD2 (6 bases). The CDR3 contains 13 residues. Between the trimmed V and J ends, which lost 0 bases and 5 bases, there was a span of 8 bases. Per germline, CDR1 KGHSH and CDR2 LQKENI. This chain's CDR3 is CASSPPGLDEQYF. The CDR3 DNA is TGTGCCAGCTCACCACCGGGACTCGACGAGCAGTACTTC.

V gene TRBV20-1 combines with J gene TRBJ1-2, with D perhaps matching TRBD1 (6 bases). V was trimmed by 4 bases and J by 8 bases, leaving 11 bases between them. Germline assignment: CDR1 DFQATT and CDR2 SNEGSKA (reference sequence). The CDR3 consists of 11 residues. CDR3 DNA sequence: TGCAGTGCTAAGGACAGACTCGGCTACACCTTC. This sequence encodes CSAKDRLGYTF.

This clone was found once. This chain links TRBV14 with TRBJ1-2; maybe TRBD1 (6 bases). The length of the CDR3 is 14 residues. V was clipped by 4 bases and J by 8 bases, with 17 bases between them. Germline CDR1 reads SGHDN; CDR2 reads FVKESK. The CDR3 protein is CASSPRWGGEGYTF. The CDR3 coding sequence is TGTGCCAGCAGCCCGAGGTGGGGGGGCGAGGGCTACACCTTC.

This clone was counted a few times. The chain links TRBV11-1 to TRBJ2-1; TRBD1 matches at 10 bases. V gave up 3 bases and J gave up 5 bases; unmatched junction bases: 4. Germline-derived CDR1 and CDR2 are SGHAT and FQDESV (reference sequence). The CDR3 has 15 amino acids. The CDR3 nucleotides read TGTGCCAGCAGCTTGACCGGGACAGGGGACAATGAGCAGTTCTTC. Protein sequence: CASSLTGTGDNEQFF.

The chain couples TRBV6-1 to TRBJ1-2; 8 bases fit TRBD1. The CDR3 runs to 15 residues. V shed 0 bases and J 4 bases; nucleotides not matched to a gene: 4. Germline CDR1 MNHNS, CDR2 SASEGT. The CDR3 DNA reads as TGTGCCAGCAGTGAAGCTTACGGACAGGGCTATGGCTACACCTTC. Encoded protein: CASSEAYGQGYGYTF.

V gene TRBV20-1 combines with J gene TRBJ2-5; weak D call: TRBD1 (6 bases). The CDR3 runs to 15 residues. Germline V CDR1 and CDR2: DFQATT, SNEGSKA (reference sequence). Trimming cost V 3 bases and J 5 bases, with 19 bases left between them. This chain's CDR3 is CSASQSQGLYETQYF. CDR3 nucleotide sequence: TGCAGTGCTAGTCAGTCCCAGGGGCTTTACGAGACCCAGTACTTC.

This clone came up a few times. V and J are TRBV6-4 and TRBJ1-1; the match to TRBD1 covers 9 bases. After removal of 5 bases from V and 5 bases from J, the junction contained 6 bases not matched to a gene. Looked up from germline, CDR1 is MRHNA and CDR2 is SNTAGT. The CDR3 totals 14 residues. CDR3 sequence: CASSIRTGETEAFF. The DNA for the CDR3 is TGTGCCAGCAGTATAAGGACAGGGGAAACTGAAGCTTTCTTT.

The chain carries TRBV7-9 and TRBJ2-1; 7 positions agree with TRBD1. V gave up 4 bases and J gave up 4 bases; unmatched junction bases: 10. The CDR3 spans 16 residues. Germline assignment: CDR1 SEHNR and CDR2 FQNEAQ (reference sequence). CDR3: CASSSPGQGVYNEQFF. CDR3 DNA sequence: TGTGCCAGCAGCTCTCCCGGCCAGGGGGTTTACAATGAGCAGTTCTTC.

This clone was picked up one time. This chain links TRBV7-2 with TRBJ1-1; D may be TRBD1 (5 bases). Trimming removed 1 base from V and 4 bases from J, with 10 bases in between. The CDR3 covers 14 residues. CDR1 is SGHTA, CDR2 FQGNSA, per germline. The CDR3 is CASSLEDGGTEAFF. As DNA, the CDR3 is TGTGCCAGCAGCTTAGAGGACGGGGGCACTGAAGCTTTCTTT.

The CDR3 bases are TGTGCCAGCAGCACTAAGGGAGGGGAGCAGTACTTC. Protein sequence: CASSTKGGEQYF. This chain connects TRBV21-1 to TRBJ2-7; the table's D call TRBD2 went unverified against the DNA. TRBV21-1 is assigned pseudogene status. The CDR3 runs 12 residues.

Note on this clone: At one of its ends the junction is not consistent with the germline gene, which may arise from a read error. The chain uses TRBV10-3 and TRBJ1-1; tentatively, D is TRBD1 (5 bases). This CDR3 contains 12 residues. Germline V CDR1 and CDR2: ENHRY, SYGVKD. The CDR3 reads CAISDGATYPYF. CDR3 sequence (DNA): TGTGCCATCAGTGATGGGGCAACATACCCGTATTTT.

J is TRBJ2-5 and V is TRBV7-6; 7 bases agree with TRBD1. Per germline, CDR1 SGHVS and CDR2 FNYEAQ. The CDR3 runs 16 residues. The trim removed 5 bases at V and 1 base at J, leaving 10 bases unmatched. CDR3 in DNA: TGTGCCAGCAGCCTCACGGGACAGACAACCCAAGAGACCCAGTACTTC. Translation: CASSLTGQTTQETQYF.

This clone was observed once. The chain joins TRBV7-2 to TRBJ2-3; TRBD2 matches at 11 bases. Trimming took 0 bases from V and 6 from J; bases not matched to a gene: 2. CDR3 length: 15 amino acids. The germline gives CDR1 SGHTA, CDR2 FQGNSA. The chain's CDR3 is CASSLARTSGDTQYF. The CDR3, as DNA: TGTGCCAGCAGCTTAGCGAGGACTAGCGGGGATACGCAGTATTTT.

The gene calls are TRBV19 and TRBJ2-1, with D perhaps TRBD1 (6 bases). The length of the CDR3 is 16 residues. Germline V gives CDR1 LNHDA, CDR2 SQIVND (reference sequence). V was shortened by 3 bases and J by 0 bases, with 12 bases between the two germline ends. The CDR3 nucleotides read TGTGCCAGTAGTATTATGACAGGACCCTCCTACAATGAGCAGTTCTTC. The encoded protein is CASSIMTGPSYNEQFF.

The gene calls are TRBV7-3 and TRBJ2-1, with D perhaps matching TRBD1 (6 bases). V lost 7 bases and J lost 4, with 14 bases in between. This CDR3 spans 14 amino acids. Germline V CDR1 and CDR2: SGHTA, FQGTGA. The CDR3 sequence: CASTPGTNYNEQFF. CDR3 DNA: TGTGCCAGCACCCCCGGGACAAATTACAATGAGCAGTTCTTC.

The chain combines TRBV5-1 with TRBJ2-1; 8 bases map to TRBD1. With V trimmed by 7 bases and J by 5 bases, 8 bases remained unmatched. Germline V gene data show CDR1 as SGHRS and CDR2 as YFSETQ. CDR3 length: 14 amino acids. CDR3 coding DNA: TGCGCCAGCTCATTCGGGACAGGCAACAATGAGCAGTTCTTC. This codes for CASSFGTGNNEQFF.

The chain couples TRBV27 to TRBJ2-2, with 9 nucleotides matching TRBD1. The CDR3 runs to 16 residues. Germline V gene lookup returns CDR1 MNHEY and CDR2 SMNVEV (reference sequence). The junction had 15 bases not matched to a gene; V was cut back by 6 bases and J by 10 bases. This CDR3 is CASRPDLGQGMSELFF. CDR3 nucleotide sequence: TGTGCCAGCAGACCTGACCTGGGACAGGGAATGTCGGAGCTGTTTTTT.

A single count supports this clone. J is TRBJ1-6 and V is TRBV11-2; 8 bases fit TRBD1. The length of the CDR3 is 14 residues. With 4 bases clipped from V and 9 bases from J, the junction kept 5 bases outside the gene matches. CDR1 SGHAT and CDR2 FQNNGV come from the germline V gene. The CDR3 here is CASSSQGAGSPLHF. CDR3 coding DNA: TGTGCCAGCAGCTCCCAGGGGGCGGGTTCACCCCTCCACTTT.

The rearrangement uses TRBV28 and TRBJ2-3; 7 bases match TRBD2. Trimming removed 2 bases from V and 2 bases from J; junction bases left unmatched: 4. Per the germline V gene, CDR1 is MDHEN and CDR2 is SYDVKM. The CDR3 is made up of 15 amino acids. The DNA for the CDR3 is TGTGCCAGCAGTTTAGGGAGGGACCACACAGATACGCAGTATTTT. Residues: CASSLGRDHTDTQYF.

J is TRBJ1-1 and V is TRBV5-1; 8 bases fit TRBD1. The CDR3 totals 15 residues. V trimming: 1 base; J trimming: 0 bases; junction bases outside the gene matches: 2. CDR1 is SGHRS, CDR2 YFSETQ, per germline. CDR3 sequence: CASSLTGGLNTEAFF. CDR3 nucleotides: TGCGCCAGCAGCTTGACAGGGGGGTTGAACACTGAAGCTTTCTTT. The full variable domain, with the rest looked up from reference TRBV5-1 and TRBJ1-1, is KAGVTQTPRYLIKTRGQQVTLSCSPISGHRSVSWYQQTPGQGLQFLFEYFSETQRNKGNFPGRFSGRQFSNSRSEMNVSTLELGDSALYLCASSLTGGLNTEAFFGQGTRLTVV.

V is TRBV27 and J is TRBJ2-2; D is unresolved. Per the germline V gene, CDR1 is MNHEY and CDR2 is SMNVEV (reference sequence). The V gene lost 1 base and the J gene lost 1 base, with 10 bases spanning the gap. This CDR3 is built from 16 residues. The DNA of the CDR3 is TGTGCCAGCAGTTTATTATTAATCGGGAACACCGGGGAGCTGTTTTTT. This gives the protein CASSLLLIGNTGELFF.

The rearrangement links TRBV2 to TRBJ2-7; possible D gene TRBD1, 7 bases. Germline V CDR1 and CDR2: SNHLY, FYNNEI. V was clipped by 5 bases and J by 6 bases, with 14 bases between them. This CDR3 region has 13 residues. CDR3 nucleotides: TGTGCCAGCAGTAAGGGGGCAGCGGGCGAGCAGTACTTC. This encodes CASSKGAAGEQYF.

The V gene is TRBV28, the J gene TRBJ2-2; D might be TRBD2 (7 bases). Germline loops: CDR1 MDHEN, CDR2 SYDVKM. Trimming removed 10 bases from V and 1 base from J, with 16 bases in between. The CDR3 runs 15 residues. CDR3 bases: TGTGCCACCGGTGGGGGGGCCAAGAACACCGGGGAGCTGTTTTTT. Its protein is CATGGGAKNTGELFF.